Listed below are T cell receptor beta chains from one sample, sequenced in a study of shared clonotypes between healthy human individuals. Assay: immunoSEQ multiplex PCR; the TCRdb copy retains only in-frame clones and omits some. The repertoire has a few million clones, 85% to 95% of them found once; the top ten carry 0.37%. The source material was naive CD4+ T cells from PBMCs. Receptors originate from a man younger than 35 in good health. Some clones in this sample may be carry-over from other donors' samples. Each CDR3 is given with its conserved first and last residue. A D gene is named only where the DNA matches it firmly. The size entry is marked missing in some rows and otherwise reads once, few, many or a size class.

TRBV2	TRBJ2-5	-	-	CASSDLGAGDEETQYF	TGTGCCAGCAGTGATTTGGGGGCGGGGGACGAAGAGACCCAGTACTTC
TRBV19	TRBJ1-2	-	-	CASSLTGSRYGYTF	TGTGCCAGTAGCCTGACAGGATCCCGTTATGGCTACACCTTC
TRBV19	TRBJ1-5	once	-	CASSIRGSNQPQHF	TGTGCCAGTAGTATTAGGGGGTCCAATCAGCCCCAGCATTTT
TRBV29-1	TRBJ2-5	-	TRBD2	CSGKREGRETQYF	TGCAGCGGGAAGCGGGAGGGCCGTGAGACCCAGTACTTC
TRBV7-6	TRBJ1-2	-	-	CASSLGQGGGYTF	TGTGCCAGCAGCTTAGGGCAGGGAGGTGGCTACACCTTC
TRBV5-1	TRBJ2-7	-	-	CASSLEVGSSYEQYF	TGCGCCAGCAGCTTGGAGGTAGGGAGCTCCTACGAGCAGTACTTC
TRBV14	TRBJ2-7	-	-	CASSQGWGKDYERQYF	TGTGCCAGCAGCCAAGGTTGGGGTAAAGACTACGAGCGGCAGTACTTC
TRBV6-4	TRBJ2-1	-	TRBD2	CASSYSRTSSYNEQFF	TGTGCCAGCAGTTACTCTAGGACTAGCTCCTACAATGAGCAGTTCTTC
TRBV18	TRBJ2-7	-	TRBD1	CASSPPARDRSEQYF	TGTGCCAGCTCACCACCGGCCCGGGACAGAAGCGAGCAGTACTTC
TRBV11-2	TRBJ2-2	once	TRBD1	CASSLVRDRWTGELFF	TGTGCCAGCAGCTTAGTCAGGGACAGGTGGACCGGGGAGCTGTTTTTT
TRBV11-3	TRBJ2-3	-	-	CASSSGGLTDTQYF	TGTGCCAGCAGCTCGGGCGGACTCACAGATACGCAGTATTTT
TRBV6-1	TRBJ2-1	-	-	CASSEHLAEQQFF	TGTGCCAGCAGTGAGCACTTAGCGGAACAGCAGTTCTTC
TRBV7-9	TRBJ2-1	-	-	CASSLVGTGSSEQFF	TGTGCCAGCAGCTTAGTGGGTACAGGGTCTAGTGAGCAGTTCTTC
TRBV28	TRBJ2-5	-	TRBD1	CASSPRTGAAETQYF	TGTGCCAGCAGTCCCCGGACAGGGGCGGCAGAGACCCAGTACTTC
TRBV6-5	TRBJ1-4	-	-	CASSPNPPANEKLFF	TGTGCCAGCAGCCCAAATCCGCCAGCTAATGAAAAACTGTTTTTT
TRBV5-1	TRBJ2-2	-	TRBD1	CASSLDGTGARTGELFF	TGCGCCAGCAGCTTGGACGGGACAGGGGCTCGGACCGGGGAGCTGTTTTTT
TRBV5-1	TRBJ1-3	-	-	CASSVAGSEVTIYF	TGCGCCAGCAGCGTAGCCGGTTCGGAGGTCACCATATATTTT
TRBV10-2	TRBJ1-4	-	TRBD1	CASSETGTDYEKLFF	TGCGCCAGCAGTGAGACCGGGACAGACTATGAAAAACTGTTTTTT
TRBV4-1	TRBJ2-7	-	TRBD1	CASSQGADRVYEQYF	TGCGCCAGCAGCCAGGGGGCAGACAGGGTCTACGAGCAGTACTTC
TRBV5-1	TRBJ2-2	-	-	CASSAAETLNTGELFF	TGCGCCAGCAGCGCCGCAGAGACCCTGAACACCGGGGAGCTGTTTTTT
TRBV7-2	TRBJ2-1	-	-	CASSFASSYNEQFF	TGTGCCAGCAGCTTCGCATCATCCTACAATGAGCAGTTCTTC
TRBV27	TRBJ2-5	once	TRBD1	CASSLWTGGQETQYF	TGTGCCAGCAGTTTATGGACAGGGGGGCAAGAGACCCAGTACTTC
TRBV11-1	TRBJ2-7	-	-	CASRPDGAEQYF	TGTGCCAGCAGACCCGACGGGGCTGAGCAGTACTTC
TRBV6-4	TRBJ1-2	-	-	CASRPSLNYGYTF	TGTGCCAGCCGCCCGAGTCTTAACTATGGCTACACCTTC
TRBV5-1	TRBJ2-3	-	TRBD2	CASSSGDYLTDTQYF	TGCGCCAGCAGCTCCGGGGACTACCTCACAGATACGCAGTATTTT
TRBV6-4	TRBJ2-3	once	TRBD2	CASSDSPAGGRGTQYF	TGTGCCAGCAGTGACTCGCCAGCGGGAGGTAGGGGAACGCAGTATTTT
TRBV7-3	TRBJ1-5	-	-	CASSYSGGQPQHF	TGTGCCAGCAGCTATTCGGGAGGTCAGCCCCAGCATTTT
TRBV28	TRBJ2-5	-	-	CASSFSVPKETQYF	TGTGCCAGCAGTTTTTCAGTACCGAAAGAGACCCAGTACTTC
TRBV19	TRBJ2-7	once	-	CASSIAPGALPYEQYF	TGTGCCAGTAGTATAGCCCCAGGTGCGCTCCCCTACGAGCAGTACTTC
TRBV2	TRBJ2-5	-	TRBD2	CALAQRELETQYF	TGTGCCTTGGCCCAGCGGGAGTTGGAGACCCAGTACTTC
TRBV4-1	TRBJ2-2	once	-	CASSQGLARNTGELFF	TGCGCCAGCAGCCAAGGACTTGCTCGCAACACCGGGGAGCTGTTTTTT
TRBV19	TRBJ1-5	-	-	CASGQSNQPQHF	TGTGCCAGCGGACAAAGCAATCAGCCCCAGCATTTT
TRBV11-2	TRBJ2-1	-	TRBD2	CASSQIGLAGARNEQFF	TGTGCCAGCAGCCAAATCGGACTAGCGGGAGCGCGGAATGAGCAGTTCTTC
TRBV29-1	TRBJ2-3	-	TRBD1	CSVDGQGASDTQYF	TGCAGCGTTGATGGACAGGGGGCGTCGGATACGCAGTATTTT
TRBV15	TRBJ1-1	-	TRBD1	CATTLTGFSTEAFF	TGTGCCACCACCCTGACAGGGTTTTCCACTGAAGCTTTCTTT
TRBV6-1	TRBJ2-1	-	-	CASSLTSSYNEQFF	TGTGCCAGCAGTCTAACGAGCTCCTACAATGAGCAGTTCTTC
TRBV7-2	TRBJ1-1	-	-	CASGTAGREAFF	TGTGCCAGCGGAACGGCAGGGCGGGAAGCTTTCTTT
TRBV21-1	TRBJ2-3	once	-	CATWTGTPTTDTQYF	TGTGCCACCTGGACCGGGACCCCGACCACAGATACGCAGTATTTT
TRBV28	TRBJ2-5	-	-	CASSFRPLQETQYF	TGTGCCAGCAGTTTTCGGCCCCTGCAAGAGACCCAGTACTTC
TRBV7-9	TRBJ1-1	once	-	CASRVESDANTEAFF	TGTGCCAGCAGGGTTGAATCGGACGCAAACACTGAAGCTTTCTTT
TRBV9	TRBJ1-2	few	-	CASSVEQGLGYTF	TGTGCCAGCAGCGTAGAGCAGGGATTGGGCTACACCTTC
TRBV7-3	TRBJ2-5	once	TRBD1	CASSSQGAFGETQYF	TGTGCCAGCAGCTCACAGGGGGCCTTTGGGGAGACCCAGTACTTC
TRBV7-9	TRBJ2-3	-	TRBD2	CASSTRGSGRVTDTQYF	TGTGCCAGCAGCACCCGAGGGAGCGGGAGGGTCACAGATACGCAGTATTTT
TRBV19	TRBJ2-5	once	-	CASSIDHSSRHQETQYF	TGTGCCAGTAGTATAGATCATAGTTCGCGGCATCAAGAGACCCAGTACTTC
TRBV27	TRBJ2-7	-	-	CASSLSISRAGQYF	TGTGCCAGCAGTTTATCGATAAGCCGGGCCGGGCAGTACTTC
TRBV25-1	TRBJ1-1	-	-	CASSLDTRAEAFF	TGTGCCAGCAGTCTGGATACCCGCGCTGAAGCTTTCTTT
TRBV6-1	TRBJ2-4	-	-	CASSDSGLAKNIQYF	TGTGCCAGCAGTGACTCTGGGTTAGCCAAAAACATTCAGTACTTC
TRBV28	TRBJ2-1	-	TRBD2	CASSLAGARYNEQFF	TGTGCCAGCAGTTTAGCGGGAGCGCGATACAATGAGCAGTTCTTC
TRBV14	TRBJ1-1	-	TRBD1	CASSRRQGGKTEAFF	TGTGCCAGCAGCCGCAGACAGGGGGGGAAAACTGAAGCTTTCTTT
TRBV11-2	TRBJ2-5	-	TRBD1	CASSLGTGEGETQYF	TGTGCCAGCAGCTTGGGGACAGGGGAGGGAGAGACCCAGTACTTC
TRBV7-3	TRBJ2-3	-	-	CASSFRGTDTQYF	TGTGCCAGCAGCTTCAGGGGAACAGATACGCAGTATTTT